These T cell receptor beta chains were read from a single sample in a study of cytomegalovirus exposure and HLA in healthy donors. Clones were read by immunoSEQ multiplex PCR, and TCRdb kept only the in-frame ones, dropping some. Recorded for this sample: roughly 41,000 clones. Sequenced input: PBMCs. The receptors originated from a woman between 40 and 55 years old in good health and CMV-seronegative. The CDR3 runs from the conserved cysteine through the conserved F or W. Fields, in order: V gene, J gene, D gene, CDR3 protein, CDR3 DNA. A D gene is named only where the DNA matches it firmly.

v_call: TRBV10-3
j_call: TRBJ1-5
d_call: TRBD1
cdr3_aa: CAISRTGDSNQPQHF
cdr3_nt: TGTGCCATCAGCCGGACAGGGGATAGCAATCAGCCCCAGCATTTT

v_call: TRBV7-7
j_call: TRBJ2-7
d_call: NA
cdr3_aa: CASSSSGGEEQYF
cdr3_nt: TGTGCTAGCAGCTCGTCGGGGGGCGAGGAGCAGTACTTC

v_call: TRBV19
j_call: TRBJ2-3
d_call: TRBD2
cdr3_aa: CASSIWLAGGSTDTQYF
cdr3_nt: TGTGCCAGTAGTATATGGCTAGCGGGAGGGAGCACAGATACGCAGTATTTT

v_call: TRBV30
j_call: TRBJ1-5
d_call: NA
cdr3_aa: CAWSLGGEQPQHF
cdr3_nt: TGTGCCTGGAGCCTGGGGGGAGAGCAGCCCCAGCATTTT

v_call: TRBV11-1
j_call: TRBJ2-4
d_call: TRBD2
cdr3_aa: CASSLGREAIQYF
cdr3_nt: TGTGCCAGCAGCTTAGGCCGGGAGGCCATTCAGTACTTC

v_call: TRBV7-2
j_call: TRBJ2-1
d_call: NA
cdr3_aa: CASSLLGGGSYNEQFF
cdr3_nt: TGTGCCAGCAGCCTCCTTGGCGGAGGCTCCTACAATGAGCAGTTCTTC

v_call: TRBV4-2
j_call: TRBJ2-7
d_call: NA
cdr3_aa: CASSLDLYEQYF
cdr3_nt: TGTGCCAGCAGCCTAGACCTCTACGAGCAGTACTTC

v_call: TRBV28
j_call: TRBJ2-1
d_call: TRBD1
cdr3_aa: CASISPGQLLNEQFF
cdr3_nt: TGTGCCAGCATTTCGCCGGGACAGCTACTCAATGAGCAGTTCTTC

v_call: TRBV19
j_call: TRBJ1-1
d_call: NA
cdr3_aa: CASSSHGGGNTEAFF
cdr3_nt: TGTGCCAGTAGTAGCCACGGGGGGGGCAACACTGAAGCTTTCTTT

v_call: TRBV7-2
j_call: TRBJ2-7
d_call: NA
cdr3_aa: CASSLRKGTGSYEQYF
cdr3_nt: TGTGCCAGCAGCTTAAGGAAGGGGACTGGTTCCTACGAGCAGTACTTC

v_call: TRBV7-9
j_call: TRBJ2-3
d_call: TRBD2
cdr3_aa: CASSLVTSGGTDTQYF
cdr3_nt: TGTGCCAGCAGCTTAGTGACTAGCGGGGGCACAGATACGCAGTATTTT

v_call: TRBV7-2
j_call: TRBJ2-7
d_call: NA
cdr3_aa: CASSLTEFMTYEQYF
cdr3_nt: TGTGCCAGCAGCTTAACCGAGTTCATGACCTACGAGCAGTACTTC

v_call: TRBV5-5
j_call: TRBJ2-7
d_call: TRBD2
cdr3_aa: CASSLARGDYEQYF
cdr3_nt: TGTGCCAGCAGCTTGGCCCGGGGGGACTACGAGCAGTACTTC

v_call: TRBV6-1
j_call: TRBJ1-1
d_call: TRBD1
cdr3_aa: CTSSEYRGRTEAFF
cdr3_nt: TGTACCAGCAGTGAGTACAGGGGGAGGACTGAAGCTTTCTTT

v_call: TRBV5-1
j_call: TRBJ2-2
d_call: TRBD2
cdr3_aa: CASSFSAVTSGLNTGELFF
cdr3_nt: TGCGCCAGCAGCTTTTCCGCTGTGACTAGCGGTTTGAACACCGGGGAGCTGTTTTTT

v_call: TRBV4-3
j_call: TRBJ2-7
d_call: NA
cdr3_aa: CASSQEIAGEGYYEQYF
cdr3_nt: TGCGCCAGCAGCCAAGAAATAGCAGGGGAGGGGTACTACGAGCAGTACTTC

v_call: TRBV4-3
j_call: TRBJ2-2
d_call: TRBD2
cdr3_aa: CASSQKRGLAGVDTGELFF
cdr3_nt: TGCGCCAGCAGCCAAAAAAGGGGGCTAGCGGGAGTGGATACCGGGGAGCTGTTTTTT

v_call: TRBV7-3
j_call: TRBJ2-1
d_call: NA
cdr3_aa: CASSLRDTSYNEQFF
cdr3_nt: TGTGCCAGCAGCTTAAGGGACACCTCCTACAATGAGCAGTTCTTC

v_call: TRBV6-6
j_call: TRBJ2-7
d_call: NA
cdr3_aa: CASSRLDAEQYF
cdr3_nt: TGTGCCAGCAGCCGACTAGACGCCGAGCAGTACTTC

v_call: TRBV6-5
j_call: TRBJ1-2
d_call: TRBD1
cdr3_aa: CASSFQTGAGAGGYTF
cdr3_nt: TGTGCCAGCAGTTTCCAAACAGGGGCCGGGGCGGGGGGCTACACCTTC

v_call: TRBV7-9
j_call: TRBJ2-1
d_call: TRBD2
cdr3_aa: CASSSRGLAGSNEQFF
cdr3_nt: TGTGCCAGCAGCTCCCGAGGACTAGCGGGAAGCAATGAGCAGTTCTTC

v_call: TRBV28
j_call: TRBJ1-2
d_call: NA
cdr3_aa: CASSPSYILWGRNGYTF
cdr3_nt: TGTGCCAGCAGTCCGTCCTACATTCTTTGGGGGCGTAACGGCTACACCTTC

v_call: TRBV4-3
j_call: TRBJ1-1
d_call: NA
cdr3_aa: CASSQVEGREAFF
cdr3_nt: TGCGCCAGCAGCCAAGTAGAAGGACGGGAGGCTTTCTTT

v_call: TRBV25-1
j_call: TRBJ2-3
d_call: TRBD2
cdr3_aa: CASSPGGFSSTDTQYF
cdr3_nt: TGTGCCAGCAGCCCCGGGGGGTTCTCTAGCACAGATACGCAGTATTTT

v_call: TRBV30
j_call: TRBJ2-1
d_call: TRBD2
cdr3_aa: CAWSVRAGLDNEQFF
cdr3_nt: TGTGCCTGGAGTGTTCGAGCGGGACTCGACAATGAGCAGTTCTTC

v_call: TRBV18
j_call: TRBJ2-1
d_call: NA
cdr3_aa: CASSPRDSRNNEQFF
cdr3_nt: TGTGCCAGCTCACCCAGGGACTCCCGTAACAATGAGCAGTTCTTC

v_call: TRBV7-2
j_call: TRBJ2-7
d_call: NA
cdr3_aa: CASSLGWGVTYEQYF
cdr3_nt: TGTGCCAGCAGCTTAGGTTGGGGGGTTACCTACGAGCAGTACTTC

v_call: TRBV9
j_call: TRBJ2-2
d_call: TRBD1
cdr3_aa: CASSPRQGASTGELFF
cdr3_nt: TGTGCCAGCAGCCCCCGACAGGGGGCGAGCACCGGGGAGCTGTTTTTT

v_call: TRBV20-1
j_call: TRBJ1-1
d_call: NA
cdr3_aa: CSARTRGEAFF
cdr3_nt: TGCAGTGCTAGGACCAGGGGTGAAGCTTTCTTT

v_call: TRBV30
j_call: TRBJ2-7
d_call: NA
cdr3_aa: CAWSVLEWYEQYF
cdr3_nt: TGTGCCTGGAGTGTCCTAGAATGGTACGAGCAGTACTTC

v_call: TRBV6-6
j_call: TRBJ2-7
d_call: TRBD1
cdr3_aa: CASRPWTGYEQYF
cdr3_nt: TGTGCCAGCAGGCCTTGGACAGGCTACGAGCAGTACTTC

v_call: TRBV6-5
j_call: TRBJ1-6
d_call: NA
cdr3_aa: CASSYRGGSYNSPLHF
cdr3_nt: TGTGCCAGCAGTTACCGCGGGGGCTCCTATAATTCACCCCTCCACTTT

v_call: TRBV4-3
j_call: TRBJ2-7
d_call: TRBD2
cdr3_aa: CASSQGLAGGREQYF
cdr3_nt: TGCGCCAGCAGCCAGGGACTAGCGGGAGGGCGGGAGCAGTACTTC

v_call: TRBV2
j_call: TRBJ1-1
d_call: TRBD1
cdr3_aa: CASSLRQGADEAFF
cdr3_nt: TGTGCCAGCAGTTTAAGACAGGGAGCGGATGAAGCTTTCTTT

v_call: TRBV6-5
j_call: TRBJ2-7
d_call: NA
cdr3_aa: CASSASSAPRNEQYF
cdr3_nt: TGTGCCAGCAGTGCCTCTAGCGCCCCTCGGAACGAGCAGTACTTC

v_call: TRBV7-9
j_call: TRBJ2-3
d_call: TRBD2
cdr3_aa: CASSLPTSGTSTDTQYF
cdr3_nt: TGTGCCAGCAGCTTACCCACTAGCGGGACTAGCACAGATACGCAGTATTTT

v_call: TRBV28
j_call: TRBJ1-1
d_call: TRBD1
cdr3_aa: CASSLYAGTGMNTEAFF
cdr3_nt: TGTGCCAGCAGTTTATACGCCGGGACAGGGATGAACACTGAAGCTTTCTTT

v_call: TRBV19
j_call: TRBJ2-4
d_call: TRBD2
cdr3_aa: CASSPRAGGSKNIQYF
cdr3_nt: TGTGCCAGTAGTCCCCGCGCGGGAGGGTCCAAAAACATTCAGTACTTC

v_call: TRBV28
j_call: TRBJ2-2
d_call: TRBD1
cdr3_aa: CASSLALGQAGELFF
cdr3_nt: TGTGCCAGCAGTTTGGCACTCGGACAGGCCGGGGAGCTGTTTTTT

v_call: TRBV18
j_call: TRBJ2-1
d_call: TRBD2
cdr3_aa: CASSTLAASSYNEQFF
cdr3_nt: TGTGCCAGCTCAACCCTAGCGGCGAGCTCCTACAATGAGCAGTTCTTC

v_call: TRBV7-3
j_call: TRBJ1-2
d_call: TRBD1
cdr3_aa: CASSSEGTGSVYGYTF
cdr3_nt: TGTGCCAGCAGCTCCGAAGGGACAGGGTCGGTCTATGGCTACACCTTC

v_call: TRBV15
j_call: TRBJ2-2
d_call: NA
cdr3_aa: CATSRDLDSSNTGELFF
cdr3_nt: TGTGCCACCAGCAGAGATCTGGACAGTTCGAACACCGGGGAGCTGTTTTTT

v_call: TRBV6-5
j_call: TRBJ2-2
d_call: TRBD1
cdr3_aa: CASRPTGTNTGELFF
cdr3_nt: TGTGCCAGCAGACCGACAGGGACAAACACCGGGGAGCTGTTTTTT

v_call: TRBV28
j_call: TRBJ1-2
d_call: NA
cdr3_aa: CASSSTKGGYGYTF
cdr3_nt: TGTGCCAGCAGTTCGACCAAGGGGGGGTATGGCTACACCTTC

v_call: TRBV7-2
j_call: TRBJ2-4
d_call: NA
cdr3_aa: CASSPRIVILAKNIQYF
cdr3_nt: TGTGCCAGCAGCCCCAGGATAGTAATTTTAGCCAAAAACATTCAGTACTTC

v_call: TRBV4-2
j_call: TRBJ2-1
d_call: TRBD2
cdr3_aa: CASSQVASGRNEQFF
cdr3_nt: TGTGCCAGCAGCCAAGTGGCTAGCGGGAGGAATGAGCAGTTCTTC